This TCR beta chain was documented in a study of Ad26.COV2.S vaccination and SARS-CoV-2 variants. For the study at large: Among those in the COV1001 Ad26.COV2.S trial arm was the donor. Notes on the study in general: Vaccinees reportedly had broad spike-specific CD8+ and CD4+ T cell responses.

The V end was cut by 5 bases, the J end by 2 bases, with 12 bases between. The CDR3 sequence is 14 residues long. Germline V gene lookup returns CDR1 SGHRS and CDR2 YFSETQ. Assay used: immunoSEQ multiplex PCR; TCRdb lists only in-frame clones, some missing. The sample contains around 300,000 clones, approximately 86% of which appear only once. Remarks on this clone: The antigen is not known.

Indicated treatment: 19 received Ad26.COV2.S at low or high dose, single or two shots; several received placebo; per-sample allocation not given. Sample collection was performed on day 63 after the first vaccine or placebo injection. It was Wuhan-strain SARS-CoV-2 spike that the Ad26 vaccine vector expressed. V usage is TRBV5-1 and J usage is TRBJ2-3, with D unresolved. The sample in question was peripheral blood, obtained in a trial of Ad26.COV2.S vaccine versus placebo. The TCR originated in a person between 18 and 59 years old who received the Ad26.COV2.S COVID-19 vaccine or a placebo. CDR3 coding DNA: TGCGCCAGCAGAGATGTAGACTCCACAGATACGCAGTATTTT. It yields the protein CASRDVDSTDTQYF.